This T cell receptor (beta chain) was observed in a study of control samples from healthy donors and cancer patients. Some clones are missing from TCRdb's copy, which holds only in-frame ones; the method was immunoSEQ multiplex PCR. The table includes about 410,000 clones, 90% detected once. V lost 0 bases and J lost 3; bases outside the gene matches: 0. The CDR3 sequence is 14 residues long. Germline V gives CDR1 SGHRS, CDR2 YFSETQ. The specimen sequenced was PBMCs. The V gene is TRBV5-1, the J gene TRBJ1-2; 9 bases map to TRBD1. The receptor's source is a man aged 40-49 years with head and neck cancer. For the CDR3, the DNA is TGCGCCAGCAGCTTGGGACAGGGGGACTATGGCTACACCTTC. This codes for CASSLGQGDYGYTF.